A single sample gave rise to the 16 T cell receptor beta chains below, sequenced in a study of shared clonotypes between healthy human individuals. Profiling relied on immunoSEQ multiplex PCR, and the TCRdb table lists in-frame clones only, not all of them. Counted here are roughly 1,100,000 clones, under 80% occurring once; the ten biggest clones make up about 1.5%. The sequenced sample was memory CD4+ T cells sorted from blood. Noted subset: CD45RA-negative fraction. These receptors all stem from a man aged 18 to 30 in good health.

The chain has TRBV29-1 and TRBJ2-7, with 13 bases that match TRBD2. Germline V gene sequence: CDR1 SQVTM, CDR2 ANQGSEA. The CDR3 is made up of 14 amino acids. J gave up 2 bases and V 5 bases, and 3 bases lay outside the gene matches. The CDR3 here is CSVTGTSGAYEQYF. DNA for the CDR3: TGCAGCGTTACCGGGACTAGCGGGGCCTACGAGCAGTACTTC.

The chain has TRBV7-2 and TRBJ2-7; TRBD2 matches 13 bases. CDR3 length: 17 amino acids. Germline-derived CDR1 and CDR2 are SGHTA and FQGNSA. The ends lost 5 bases at V and 5 bases at J; junction bases unmatched: 12. CDR3 DNA sequence: TGTGCCAGCAGCCCGCGGGGACTAGCGGGAACGCGACACGAGCAGTACTTC. As protein: CASSPRGLAGTRHEQYF.

The chain has TRBV5-1 and TRBJ2-1, with TRBD2 matching over 11 bases. Germline loops: CDR1 SGHRS, CDR2 YFSETQ. The CDR3 runs 16 residues. J gave up 6 bases and V 2 bases, and 7 bases lay outside the gene matches. CDR3: CASSLETSGAGNEQFF. CDR3 coding DNA: TGCGCCAGCAGCTTAGAGACTAGCGGGGCTGGCAATGAGCAGTTCTTC.

This clone appeared once. It is likely a read error: a sequence one base away is far more abundant. The chain couples TRBV6-1 to TRBJ1-2; D is uncertain. V lost 6 bases and J 4 bases, leaving 9 bases between the germline ends. The germline V gene has CDR1 MNHNS and CDR2 SASEGT. CDR3 length: 12 amino acids. The CDR3 nucleotides are TGTGCCAGCAGCAGTTCCTTCTATGGCTACACCTTC. It encodes CASSSSFYGYTF.

The count of this clone is one. V and J are TRBV27 and TRBJ2-1, with D possibly TRBD2 on 8 matching bases. V was trimmed by 11 bases and J by 2 bases, leaving 16 bases between them. CDR1 and CDR2 (germline): MNHEY, SMNVEV (reference sequence). The CDR3 covers 14 residues. CDR3: CAAGGQGAYNEQFF. CDR3 DNA sequence: TGTGCCGCGGGGGGCCAGGGGGCCTACAATGAGCAGTTCTTC.

This chain uses TRBV19 with TRBJ1-6; D uncertain. The CDR3 runs to 13 residues. Looked up from germline, CDR1 is LNHDA and CDR2 is SQIVND (reference sequence). V was pared by 8 bases and J by 5 bases, with 10 bases between. The CDR3 nucleotides are TGTGCCAGTGCCTCAAACAATAATTCACCCCTCCACTTT. Its translation is CASASNNNSPLHF.

On this clone itself: The junction departs from the called germline gene at one end, perhaps through a read error. The V gene is TRBV7-7, the J gene TRBJ2-5, with 9 bases identical to TRBD1. CDR1 and CDR2 from the germline V gene are SSHAT and FNYEAQ (reference sequence). The CDR3 runs to 13 residues. CDR3 amino acids: CASSSGQGETQYF. The CDR3 nucleotides read TGTGCTAGCAGCTCGGGACAGGGAGAGACCCAGTACTTC.

The rearrangement links TRBV6-5 to TRBJ1-2, with unresolved D. In germline, CDR1 is MNHEY, CDR2 SVGAGI. V lost 10 bases and J 8 bases, leaving 17 bases between the germline ends. The CDR3 spans 12 residues. CDR3 bases: TGTGCCACGGTTGAGGGTATAGGAGGCTACACCTTC. As protein: CATVEGIGGYTF.

V is TRBV29-1 and J is TRBJ2-7, with D perhaps TRBD1 (6 bases). Looked up from germline, CDR1 is SQVTM and CDR2 is ANQGSEA. The CDR3 covers 13 residues. Trimming took 2 bases from V and 7 from J, leaving 15 bases between them. The CDR3 DNA follows: TGCAGCGTTGAACGAGCAGGGGCGCGAGAGCAGTACTTC. It specifies CSVERAGAREQYF.

This clone has more than one count but fewer than ten. The gene calls are TRBV7-9 and TRBJ2-1, with a weak D call TRBD2 (5 bases). Per germline, CDR1 SEHNR and CDR2 FQNEAQ (reference sequence). The CDR3 is 15 amino acids. With 1 base removed from V and 3 bases from J, the gap between germline ends came to 10 bases. CDR3 in DNA: TGTGCCAGCAGCTTAGATACGAGCGGCTACAATGAGCAGTTCTTC. Its protein product is CASSLDTSGYNEQFF.

The J gene is TRBJ1-2, the V gene TRBV5-8; no clear D. This CDR3 has 11 residues. V was pared by 1 base and J by 10 bases, with 8 bases between. Germline CDR1 reads SGHTS; CDR2 reads YDEGEE. As DNA, the CDR3 is TGTGCCAGCAGCTTGAAAGCAGTCTACACCTTC. Amino acids: CASSLKAVYTF.

This clone has only a few counts. V and J are TRBV19 and TRBJ1-5; TRBD1 matches 7 bases. V gave up 5 bases and J gave up 2 bases; unmatched junction bases: 9. The CDR3 runs to 16 residues. The V gene's germline CDR1 is LNHDA and CDR2 SQIVND (reference sequence). The CDR3 protein is CASSVLQGGGNQPQHF. DNA of the CDR3: TGTGCCAGTAGTGTCCTTCAGGGGGGAGGCAATCAGCCCCAGCATTTT.

This chain connects TRBV2 to TRBJ1-2, with 9 bases that match TRBD1. V was pared by 6 bases and J by 7 bases, with 18 bases of the junction left unmatched. CDR1 is SNHLY and CDR2 is FYNNEI in the germline V gene. This CDR3 spans 17 amino acids. The CDR3 here is CASRATMGTGKEGGYTF. In DNA, the CDR3 is TGTGCCAGCAGAGCGACAATGGGGACAGGGAAGGAGGGTGGCTACACCTTC.

The chain joins TRBV19 to TRBJ1-1; 7 bases agree with TRBD1. V lost 9 bases, J lost 1 base, and 8 bases stayed unmatched. The CDR3 sequence is 14 residues long. In germline, CDR1 is LNHDA, CDR2 SQIVND (reference sequence). CDR3: CASKTQGGNTEAFF. The CDR3 nucleotides are TGTGCCAGCAAAACTCAGGGGGGGAACACTGAAGCTTTCTTT.

The genes are TRBV7-2 and TRBJ1-1; D perhaps matches TRBD1 (5 bases). V lost 5 bases and J lost 10, with 17 bases in between. The CDR3 has 13 residues. Germline V gene lookup returns CDR1 SGHTA and CDR2 FQGNSA. This CDR3 reads CASSPRGPEGAFF. DNA for the CDR3: TGTGCCAGCAGCCCCCGGGGACCTGAGGGAGCTTTCTTT.

This sequence joins TRBV19 and TRBJ1-5, with D unresolved. V was clipped by 5 bases and J by 7 bases, with 18 bases between them. CDR1 LNHDA and CDR2 SQIVND come from the germline V gene (reference sequence). The CDR3 length is 15 residues. CDR3 nucleotides: TGTGCCAGTAGTCCCGAGTCGACTATCCGGCAGCCCCAGCATTTT. It is translated as CASSPESTIRQPQHF.